The rows below give T cell receptor beta chains drawn from one sample of a study of CD8+ T cells in alopecia areata. Libraries were prepared by immunoSEQ multiplex PCR; TCRdb keeps only in-frame clonotypes and omits some of them. The data hold hundreds of thousands of clones, with around two thirds observed a single time. The sample consisted of CD4+ T cells sorted from blood, taken at week 0. These receptors were collected from a human donor with alopecia areata. Both conserved end residues are part of each CDR3. The D gene is left open where the match is weak. Size values are once, few and many counts, or a class for expanded clones, and some rows have none.

TRBV4-1	NA	TRBJ1-6	NA	TGCGCCAGCAGCCAAGATGCAGGGTTCGGTAATTCACCCCTCCACTTT	CASSQDAGFGNSPLHF
TRBV10-3	NA	TRBJ1-6	NA	TGTGCCACCGGACCCCGCTTGGGTTCACCCCTCCACTTT	CATGPRLGSPLHF
TRBV20-1	NA	TRBJ1-2	NA	TGCAGTGCTAGGGCGGATTATGGCTACACCTTC	CSARADYGYTF
TRBV30	NA	TRBJ2-7	NA	TGTGCCTGGAGTCCCGGGACGCCGTACGAGCAGTACTTC	CAWSPGTPYEQYF
TRBV6-1	NA	TRBJ1-5	NA	TGTGCCAGCCGTTTTGGAGGGAATCAGCCCCAGCATTTT	CASRFGGNQPQHF
TRBV30	TRBD2	TRBJ2-3	NA	TGTGCCTGGAGTGGGGGACTAGCGGGGGTCACAGATACGCAGTATTTT	CAWSGGLAGVTDTQYF
TRBV7-8	NA	TRBJ2-7	NA	TGTGCCAGCAGCTTGGGGGACGGCAGTGGGTACGAGCAGTACTTC	CASSLGDGSGYEQYF
TRBV25-1	TRBD1	TRBJ2-3	NA	TGTGCCAGCAGGGACAGGGTCACAGATACGCAGTATTTT	CASRDRVTDTQYF
TRBV29-1	NA	TRBJ2-5	NA	TGCAGCGTTGCCCCGCGATACCAAGAGACCCAGTACTTC	CSVAPRYQETQYF
TRBV29-1	NA	TRBJ2-1	NA	TGCAGCGGAATTTACAATGAGCAGTTCTTC	CSGIYNEQFF
TRBV9	NA	TRBJ2-7	NA	TGTGCCAGCAGCGTCACAGGGTCGGGGGAGCAGTACTTC	CASSVTGSGEQYF
TRBV2	TRBD1	TRBJ1-1	NA	TGTGCCAGCGGCCGGGACAGGGCCTCTGAAGCTTTCTTT	CASGRDRASEAFF
TRBV29-1	NA	TRBJ1-1	NA	TGCAGCGTTGAGGACCATCTGAACACTGAAGCTTTCTTT	CSVEDHLNTEAFF
TRBV15	TRBD2	TRBJ2-1	once	TGTGCCACCAGCACCAGACTAGCAAATTCCTACAATGAGCAGTTCTTC	CATSTRLANSYNEQFF
TRBV7-2	NA	TRBJ2-1	few	TGTGCCAGCAGCGTAAGAGGGGGTAATGAGCAGTTCTTC	CASSVRGGNEQFF